The rows below give T cell receptor beta chains drawn from one sample of a study of T cells after yellow fever vaccination. Using its own MiXCR run on the 5' RACE reads, TCRdb lists one record per CDR3 protein. The sample records some 300,000 distinct CDR3 sequences, 8.1% being singletons. This specimen consisted of PBMCs, obtained roughly 46 days after the first yellow fever vaccination. Source of these receptors: a young man who received the YFV17D yellow fever vaccine. Each CDR3 is given with its conserved first and last residue. A D gene is named only where the DNA matches it firmly. Not all rows give a size; the values are once, few, many and, for expanded clones, a class.

j_call,clone_size,v_call,d_call,cdr3_aa,cdr3_nt
TRBJ2-3,few,TRBV29-1,TRBD2,CSVIAGGPGDTQYF,TGCAGCGTAATAGCGGGGGGGCCGGGAGATACGCAGTATTTT
TRBJ2-3,many,TRBV5-1,.,CASSSYGVAVDTQYF,TGCGCCAGCAGCTCCTACGGGGTAGCGGTGGATACGCAGTATTTT
TRBJ2-7,.,TRBV27,TRBD2,CASSLGLAGGSYEQYF,TGTGCCAGCAGTTTGGGACTAGCGGGGGGGTCGTACGAGCAGTACTTC
TRBJ1-2,few,TRBV7-2,.,CASSLLLVITF,TGTGCCAGCAGCTTACTGCTGGTCATTACCTTC
TRBJ1-4,few,TRBV19,.,CASMRRAVEEKLFF,TGTGCCAGTATGAGGAGGGCGGTCGAGGAAAAACTGTTTTTT
TRBJ2-3,.,TRBV7-2,TRBD2,CASSFLAGGADTQYF,TGTGCCAGCAGCTTCCTAGCGGGGGGAGCAGATACGCAGTATTTT
TRBJ2-2,.,TRBV5-1,TRBD1,CASSIRQGVPYTGELFF,TGCGCCAGCAGCATCCGACAGGGGGTTCCGTACACCGGGGAGCTGTTTTTT
TRBJ2-2,few,TRBV5-1,.,CASSLNRVVTGELFF,TGCGCCAGCAGCTTAAACAGGGTGGTCACCGGGGAGCTGTTTTTT
TRBJ2-5,few,TRBV5-1,TRBD2,CASGFGGGRQETQYF,TGCGCCAGCGGTTTCGGGGGGGGGAGACAAGAGACCCAGTACTTC
TRBJ2-5,few,TRBV15,.,CATSRDGREETQYF,TGTGCCACCAGCAGAGATGGTAGAGAAGAGACCCAGTACTTC
TRBJ2-3,.,TRBV7-6,TRBD2,CASSPRTSADTQYF,TGTGCCAGCAGCCCCCGGACTAGCGCAGATACGCAGTATTTT
TRBJ2-1,.,TRBV5-1,TRBD1,CASSPGQPYNEQFF,TGCGCCAGCAGCCCGGGACAGCCCTACAATGAGCAGTTCTTC
TRBJ1-2,many,TRBV9,.,CASSVAETVNYGYTF,TGTGCCAGCAGCGTTGCCGAAACGGTGAACTATGGCTACACCTTC